This T cell receptor beta chain derives from a study of STAT5B mutations in CD4+ large granular lymphocyte leukemia. Whole-study findings and limits: Top patient clones used TRBV06 genes more often: 8/27 versus 2/35 in controls. Higher CD4+ than CD8+ T-LGLL clonality might reflect small sample size. Without putative leukemic clones, patient CD4-sorted repertoires remained more clonal than healthy CD4+ repertoires.

TCRdb's table, derived via immunoSEQ multiplex PCR, lists solely in-frame clones and lacks some. Of around 43,000 clones in the sample, roughly 85% were seen once. Details on this clone: Its antigen is unknown.

Control samples were healthy donors' buffy coats. V lost 3 bases and J lost 6; bases outside the gene matches: 6. This CDR3 has 15 amino acids. Germline CDR1 is ENHRY and CDR2 is SYGVKD. The clonotype comes from a human donor in good health. The sequenced sample consisted of CD4+ T cells from blood buffy coats. The chain has TRBV10-3 and TRBJ2-3; 10 bases are shared with TRBD2. The CDR3 loop reads CAISEGLAGVDTQYF. For the CDR3, the DNA is TGTGCCATCAGTGAAGGGCTAGCGGGAGTTGATACGCAGTATTTT.